What follows is one T cell receptor beta chain and its context. It has no known antigen specificity. No much larger clonotype is one base removed from it; base qualities were not supplied. The library was generated by the immunoSEQ multiplex PCR assay. The table was pulled from immuneACCESS by TCRdb, which kept in-frame rearrangements only. Such tables lose some clones; where checked, under half of the loss comes from unresolved V genes, and the rest has no known cause. The sample table contains under 85,000 clones; only one count was recorded for approximately 90% of them. The ten largest clonotypes hold approximately 1.3% of the sample. The V and J ends are trimmed by 5 bases and 5 bases, leaving 4 bases between them. As encoded in the germline V gene (reference sequence), CDR1 is MNHEY while CDR2 is SMNVEV. From the cysteine up to the phenylalanine, the CDR3 has a length of 10 residues. Just the 30-base CDR3 DNA is kept, in frame starting at base 1.

The entry originates in a study of T cell changes during pregnancy in multiple sclerosis (dated by TCRdb to between 2017 and 2020). About the investigation overall: Changes in the T cell repertoire over the course of pregnancy were examined in this study in women with multiple sclerosis.

This clonotype was obtained from a female donor in good health, enrolled as a control in a pregnancy study. The chain couples TRBV27 to TRBJ2-7; the D gene identity is not certain. Sequencing used peripheral blood, obtained in the third trimester of pregnancy. The CDR3 region: CASSSHEQYF. The nucleotide sequence is TGTGCCAGCAGTAGCCACGAGCAGTACTTC.